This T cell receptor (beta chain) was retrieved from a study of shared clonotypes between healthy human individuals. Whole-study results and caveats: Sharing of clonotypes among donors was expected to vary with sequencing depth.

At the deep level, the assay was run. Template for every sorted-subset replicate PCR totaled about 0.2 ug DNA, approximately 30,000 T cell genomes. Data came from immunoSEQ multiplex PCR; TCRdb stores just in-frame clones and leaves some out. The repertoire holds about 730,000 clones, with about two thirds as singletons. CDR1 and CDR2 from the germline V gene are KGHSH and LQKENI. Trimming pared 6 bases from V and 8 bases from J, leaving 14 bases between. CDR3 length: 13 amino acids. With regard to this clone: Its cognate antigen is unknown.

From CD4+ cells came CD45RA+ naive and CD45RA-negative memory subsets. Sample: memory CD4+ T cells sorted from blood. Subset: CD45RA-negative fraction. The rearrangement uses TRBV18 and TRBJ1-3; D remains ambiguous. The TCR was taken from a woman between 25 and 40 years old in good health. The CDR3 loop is CASSANSGDTIYF. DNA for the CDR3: TGTGCCAGCTCCGCAAATTCGGGCGACACCATATATTTT.